The 24 T cell receptor beta chains reported below all come from one sample, sequenced in a study of blood T cell repertoires in COVID-19. The table came from immunoSEQ multiplex PCR; TCRdb's copy has only in-frame clones and leaves some out. The sample contains 35,000 to 40,000 clones, almost 90% of which appear only once. The sample was peripheral blood. These receptors originate from a man in his sixties or seventies with acute or convalescent COVID-19.

The chain employs TRBV18 and TRBJ2-3; 7 bases match TRBD1. Germline V CDR1 and CDR2: KGHSH, LQKENI. Losses at the gene ends were 3 bases for V and 4 bases for J; bases not matched to a gene: 7. The CDR3 consists of 15 residues. The DNA of the CDR3 is TGTGCCAGCTCACCGTCACAGGGGTCCGCAGATACGCAGTATTTT. Its protein product is CASSPSQGSADTQYF.

This clone was seen a single time. This chain connects TRBV7-9 to TRBJ2-5; 8 nucleotides match TRBD2. Germline CDR1 SEHNR, CDR2 FQNEAQ (reference sequence). The CDR3 sequence is 15 residues long. J was trimmed by 5 bases and V by 4 bases; bases with no gene match: 9. CDR3 loop: CASSSLKREWETQYF. Here the CDR3 DNA reads TGTGCCAGCAGCTCCCTTAAGCGGGAGTGGGAGACCCAGTACTTC.

This clone was seen a few times. The V and J genes are TRBV4-3 and TRBJ2-7; D possibly corresponds to TRBD1 (6 bases). The germline V gene has CDR1 LGHNA and CDR2 YSLEER. Trimming removed 1 base at V and 0 bases at J, with 13 bases between. The CDR3 has 16 residues. The CDR3 DNA reads as TGCGCCAGCAGCCAAGGCTACAGGGATAGCTCCTACGAGCAGTACTTC. Its protein product is CASSQGYRDSSYEQYF.

The CDR3 nucleotides read TGTGCCAGCAGCGTGACTAGCGGGGGAGCGAACAATGAGCAGTTCTTC. Its translation: CASSVTSGGANNEQFF. The chain has TRBV5-4 and TRBJ2-1; 12 bases map to TRBD2. Trimming took 4 bases from V and 5 from J; bases not matched to a gene: 7. Germline-derived CDR1 and CDR2 are SGHNT and YYREEE (reference sequence). The CDR3 contains 16 residues.

The CDR3 sequence is CASSPPGGGIQETQYF. CDR3 in DNA: TGTGCCAGCTCACCACCCGGGGGGGGAATTCAAGAGACCCAGTACTTC. V gene TRBV18 combines with J gene TRBJ2-5; the match to TRBD2 covers 8 bases. The CDR3 spans 16 residues. Germline V gives CDR1 KGHSH, CDR2 LQKENI. With V trimmed by 0 bases and J by 2 bases, 5 bases remained unmatched.

The rearrangement uses TRBV7-2 and TRBJ2-2; D uncertain. CDR3 size: 16 residues. Looked up from germline, CDR1 is SGHTA and CDR2 is FQGNSA. The V end lost 2 bases, the J end lost 0 bases, and 10 bases lay between the germline ends. Here the CDR3 reads CASSLWHVANTGELFF. In nucleotides, the CDR3 is TGTGCCAGCAGCTTATGGCACGTCGCGAACACCGGGGAGCTGTTTTTT.

This chain connects TRBV6-5 to TRBJ2-1; 7 nucleotides align to TRBD1. With 0 bases clipped from V and 10 bases from J, the junction kept 0 bases outside the gene matches. The germline V gene has CDR1 MNHEY and CDR2 SVGAGI. The CDR3 length is 12 residues. The CDR3 sequence: CASSYSDREQFF. For the CDR3, the DNA is TGTGCCAGCAGTTACTCGGACAGGGAGCAGTTCTTC.

The chain is built from TRBV5-1 and TRBJ2-2, with 8 bases matching TRBD1. Trimming cost V 4 bases and J 1 base; bases outside gene matches: 3. Germline-derived CDR1 and CDR2 are SGHRS and YFSETQ. This CDR3 is 15 amino acids long. CDR3 loop: CASSPGQENTGELFF. CDR3 coding DNA: TGCGCCAGCAGCCCGGGACAGGAGAACACCGGGGAGCTGTTTTTT.

The rearrangement joins TRBV7-2 to TRBJ1-5; 7 bases are a match to TRBD1. CDR1 and CDR2 from the germline V gene are SGHTA and FQGNSA. The J segment lost 3 bases and the V segment lost 0 bases, leaving 2 bases of the junction unmatched. CDR3 size: 15 residues. The CDR3 sequence is CASSLAGQNNQPQHF. CDR3 coding DNA: TGTGCCAGCAGCTTAGCGGGACAGAACAATCAGCCCCAGCATTTT.

The chain is built from TRBV5-4 and TRBJ1-1; the D gene is possibly TRBD1 (6 bases). This CDR3 comprises 14 residues. Germline CDR1 reads SGHNT; CDR2 reads YYREEE (reference sequence). The V gene lost 1 base and the J gene lost 4 bases, with 11 bases spanning the gap. CDR3 residues: CASSLQRGGTEAFF. The CDR3 coding sequence is TGTGCCAGCAGCTTGCAAAGGGGGGGCACTGAAGCTTTCTTT.

The chain is built from TRBV2 and TRBJ2-3; 10 nucleotides agree with TRBD2. The CDR3 sequence is 14 residues long. The ends lost 11 bases at V and 3 bases at J; junction bases unmatched: 8. Looked up from germline, CDR1 is SNHLY and CDR2 is FYNNEI. DNA of the CDR3: TGTGCCTACCCCGGGACTAGCGTTACAGATACGCAGTATTTT. Translating gives CAYPGTSVTDTQYF.

J is TRBJ2-1 and V is TRBV7-6; D is perhaps TRBD1 (5 bases). The CDR3 covers 16 residues. The V gene lost 2 bases and the J gene lost 0 bases, with 11 bases spanning the gap. Germline loops: CDR1 SGHVS, CDR2 FNYEAQ. The CDR3 region is CASSLLGVGSYNEQFF. CDR3 nucleotides: TGTGCCAGCAGCTTATTAGGGGTAGGCTCCTACAATGAGCAGTTCTTC.

The chain has TRBV6-2 or TRBV6-3 and TRBJ2-3; the D gene is possibly TRBD2 (6 bases). V gave up 1 base and J gave up 4 bases, with 12 bases separating them. The CDR3 extends over 15 amino acids. Looked up from germline, CDR1 is MNHEY and CDR2 is SVGEGT. CDR3 amino acids: CASSYWVERADTQYF. The CDR3 bases are TGTGCCAGCAGTTACTGGGTGGAGCGGGCAGATACGCAGTATTTT.

This chain joins TRBV7-8 and TRBJ1-6; 9 positions agree with TRBD1. There are 16 residues in the CDR3. The germline CDR1 and CDR2 sequences are SGHVS and FQNEAQ. Trimming cost V 2 bases and J 7 bases; bases outside gene matches: 6. CDR3 nucleotide sequence: TGTGCCAGCAGCTTAAGAGGAGACAGGGGGAATTCACCCCTCCACTTT. Its translation is CASSLRGDRGNSPLHF.

The gene calls are TRBV19 and TRBJ1-3; 7 bases line up with TRBD1. J was trimmed by 4 bases and V by 4 bases; bases with no gene match: 7. The germline gives CDR1 LNHDA, CDR2 SQIVND (reference sequence). This CDR3 is 15 amino acids long. The CDR3 sequence: CASSTRTGRGNTIYF. For the CDR3, the DNA is TGTGCCAGTAGTACCCGGACAGGACGAGGAAACACCATATATTTT.

The V and J genes are TRBV20-1 and TRBJ1-1; 10 nucleotides line up with TRBD1. The V and J ends lost 3 bases and 2 bases, in that order; junction bases with no gene match: 12. This CDR3 is built from 17 residues. Germline V lookup: CDR1 DFQATT, CDR2 SNEGSKA (reference sequence). In nucleotides, the CDR3 is TGCAGTGCTAGTCCCTGGACAGGGGGGCAATTTAACACTGAAGCTTTCTTT. Protein: CSASPWTGGQFNTEAFF.

J is TRBJ2-7 and V is TRBV10-3; weak D call: TRBD2 (6 bases). Germline CDR1 is ENHRY and CDR2 is SYGVKD. There are 14 residues in the CDR3. The ends were cut back, 6 bases at V and 3 bases at J, with 15 bases in the middle. The CDR3 protein is CAIRTTSQVYEQYF. CDR3 coding DNA: TGTGCCATCAGAACGACTAGTCAGGTCTACGAGCAGTACTTC.

In regard to this clone: The germline gene is not matched at one end of the junction; a read error may be the cause. The chain recombines TRBV7-9 with TRBJ1-6, with D possibly TRBD1 on 6 matching bases. Germline assignment: CDR1 SEHNR and CDR2 FQNEAQ (reference sequence). CDR3 length equals 15 residues. The CDR3 DNA is TGTGCCAGCAGCTTAACCGGGACATATAATTCATCCCTCCACTTT. It specifies CASSLTGTYNSSLHF. Drawing the rest from reference TRBV7-9 and TRBJ1-6, the complete variable domain is DTGVSQNPRHKITKRGQNVTFRCDPISEHNRLYWYRQTLGQGPEFLTYFQNEAQLEKSRLLSDRFSAERPKGSFSTLEIQRTEQGDSAMYLCASSLTGTYNSSLHFGNGTRLTVT.

The V and J genes are TRBV6-6 and TRBJ1-3; D not certain. CDR1 and CDR2 (germline): MNHNY, SVGAGI (reference sequence). The V end was cut by 6 bases, the J end by 4 bases, with 19 bases between. The CDR3 is made up of 16 amino acids. CDR3 nucleotides: TGTGCCAGCAGCCCTCCCAAAGCCCTCGAGGGAAACACCATATATTTT. This gives the protein CASSPPKALEGNTIYF.

The CDR3 DNA follows: TGTGCCAGCAGCTCGAAGGACAGGGTAGTTCACGAGCAGTACTTC. Translation: CASSSKDRVVHEQYF. This rearrangement joins TRBV9 to TRBJ2-7, with TRBD1 matching over 8 bases. Trimming cost V 4 bases and J 5 bases; bases outside gene matches: 11. The CDR3 loop spans 15 amino acids. The germline V gene encodes CDR1 SGDLS and CDR2 YYNGEE.

The V gene is TRBV21-1, the J gene TRBJ2-3; the table's D call of TRBD1 was not tested on the DNA. TRBV21-1 is described as a pseudogene. There are 15 residues in the CDR3. The CDR3 nucleotides are TGTGCCAGCAGTAGGGAAGGGGGCGGCACAGATACGCAGTATTTT. This gives the protein CASSREGGGTDTQYF.

V and J are TRBV28 and TRBJ2-7, with 11 positions matching TRBD1. Germline values: CDR1 MDHEN, CDR2 SYDVKM. This CDR3 is built from 16 residues. V dropped 6 bases and J dropped 4; count of bases not matched to a gene: 11. The CDR3 sequence: CASSSLGTGGTYEQYF. CDR3 DNA: TGTGCCAGCAGCTCATTAGGGACAGGGGGAACATACGAGCAGTACTTC.

The chain has TRBV5-1 and TRBJ2-1; 12 bases match TRBD2. The CDR3 runs 15 residues. With 3 bases clipped from V and 7 bases from J, the junction kept 5 bases outside the gene matches. Germline-derived CDR1 and CDR2 are SGHRS and YFSETQ. The CDR3 spells CASSSRLAGVNEQFF. CDR3 DNA: TGCGCCAGCAGCTCGCGACTAGCGGGAGTTAATGAGCAGTTCTTC. The full variable domain, with the rest looked up from reference TRBV5-1 and TRBJ2-1, is KAGVTQTPRYLIKTRGQQVTLSCSPISGHRSVSWYQQTPGQGLQFLFEYFSETQRNKGNFPGRFSGRQFSNSRSEMNVSTLELGDSALYLCASSSRLAGVNEQFFGPGTRLTVL.

The chain combines TRBV20-1 with TRBJ2-2; the D is unclear. CDR1 is DFQATT, CDR2 SNEGSKA, per germline (reference sequence). Trimming removed 3 bases at V and 0 bases at J, with 5 bases between. The CDR3 has 13 amino acids. CDR3 nucleotide sequence: TGCAGTGCTAGTCCCGCGAACACCGGGGAGCTGTTTTTT. As protein: CSASPANTGELFF.